This passage covers 7 T cell receptor beta chains from one sample sequenced in a study of graft-versus-host responses after intestinal transplantation. Their specific antigens are unknown. TCRdb's table, derived via immunoSEQ multiplex PCR, lists solely in-frame clones and lacks some. The data show about 89,000 clones, with approximately 94% seen just once and around 0.18% held by the top ten. The sequencing here drew on unstimulated CD4+ T cells sorted from spleen or lymph node cells, taken before transplant. The receptor source for this set is a human donor who was the organ donor for an intestinal transplant.

V gene TRBV11-2 combines with J gene TRBJ1-2; no clear D gene. The CDR3 is 12 residues long. V lost 4 bases, J lost 6 bases, and 9 bases lay in between. CDR1 is SGHAT and CDR2 is FQNNGV in the germline V gene. CDR3 amino acids: CASSSQRNGYTF. In DNA, the CDR3 is TGTGCCAGCAGCTCCCAACGGAATGGCTACACCTTC.

This chain joins TRBV4-3 and TRBJ1-3; D gene ambiguous. This CDR3 region has 15 residues. V shed 1 base and J shed 4 bases, with 11 bases lying between them. Per germline, CDR1 LGHNA and CDR2 YSLEER. The CDR3 protein is CASSQAYSGGNTIYF. DNA for the CDR3: TGCGCCAGCAGCCAAGCTTACAGTGGAGGAAACACCATATATTTT.

The genes are TRBV11-1 and TRBJ2-3; TRBD2 matches at 10 bases. CDR3 size: 15 residues. V lost 4 bases, J lost 5 bases, and 6 bases stayed unmatched. Germline-derived CDR1 and CDR2 are SGHAT and FQDESV (reference sequence). The CDR3 DNA sequence: TGTGCCAGCAGCTGGTCGGGACTAGCGATAGATACGCAGTATTTT. Its protein is CASSWSGLAIDTQYF. Full variable domain (outside the CDR3, taken from reference TRBV11-1 and TRBJ2-3): EAEVAQSPRYKITEKSQAVAFWCDPISGHATLYWYRQILGQGPELLVQFQDESVVDDSQLPKDRFSAERLKGVDSTLKIQPAELGDSAMYLCASSWSGLAIDTQYFGPGTRLTVL.

The chain uses TRBV11-2 and TRBJ2-7, with 7 bases fitting TRBD1. There are 15 residues in the CDR3. V shed 2 bases and J 0 bases; nucleotides not matched to a gene: 4. Germline CDR1 and CDR2: SGHAT and FQNNGV. In nucleotides, the CDR3 is TGTGCCAGCAGCTTATTTTGGGACAGCTCCTACGAGCAGTACTTC. Translation gives CASSLFWDSSYEQYF. Full variable domain (remainder filled in from reference TRBV11-2 and TRBJ2-7): EAGVAQSPRYKIIEKRQSVAFWCNPISGHATLYWYQQILGQGPKLLIQFQNNGVVDDSQLPKDRFSAERLKGVDSTLKIQPAKLEDSAVYLCASSLFWDSSYEQYFGPGTRLTVT.

This chain uses TRBV5-6 with TRBJ2-3; no definite D call. Between the trimmed V and J ends, which lost 4 bases and 0 bases, there was a span of 6 bases. The CDR3 is 13 residues long. The germline V gene encodes CDR1 SGHDT and CDR2 YYEEEE. The CDR3 sequence: CASSPPSTDTQYF. Here the CDR3 DNA reads TGTGCCAGCAGCCCCCCTAGCACAGATACGCAGTATTTT.

The chain employs TRBV28 and TRBJ2-7; maybe TRBD2 (5 bases). Germline CDR1 and CDR2: MDHEN and SYDVKM. With 3 bases removed from V and 6 bases from J, the gap between germline ends came to 12 bases. CDR3 length equals 13 residues. The CDR3 DNA sequence: TGTGCCAGCAGTTTCACCGACCTAGCCGAGCAGTACTTC. The encoded protein is CASSFTDLAEQYF.

This rearrangement joins TRBV7-3 to TRBJ2-2; D remains unclear. V lost 1 base, J lost 5 bases, and 11 bases lay in between. This CDR3 spans 15 amino acids. The germline V gene has CDR1 SGHTA and CDR2 FQGTGA. The CDR3 is CASSLMEVTTGELFF. The CDR3 region has the DNA TGTGCCAGCAGCTTAATGGAAGTGACAACCGGGGAGCTGTTTTTT.